This T cell receptor (beta chain) was sequenced for a study of blood T cell repertoires in COVID-19 (dated by TCRdb to 2020 to 2021). Regarding the complete study: Samples from collaborators originated in the United States, Italy and Spain and spanned both the acute and convalescent phases of COVID-19. Where available, HLA class I and class II types were taken from metadata supplied by the sample provider and were not determined by assay-based typing. Sample metadata almost always included a de-identified subject ID, COVID-19 status, age in years and sex. A freely available public database, intended as a resource for researchers studying the immune response to SARS-CoV-2, is where the repertoires were released. Samples were obtained from the ongoing ImmuneRACE study (first 160 participants) and from 1,200 or so subjects provided by 6 global collaborators. Subjects who had been exposed to COVID-19, were actively infected with it, or had recovered from it provided the deeply sampled blood TCRbeta repertoires that made up the dataset. The prospective study material was composed of cDNA or gDNA derived from T cells, B-cell-depleted T cells, or PBMCs.

The study at large found these results: The amount of clinical and demographic metadata varied by source and participant and was provided uncurated.

The CDR1 and CDR2 encoded by the germline V gene are LGHNA and YNFKEQ. The CDR3 holds 14 amino acids from the cysteine to the phenylalanine. Of the read, only the CDR3 DNA is kept; its 42 bases are in frame from base 1. Deletion took 5 bases off V and 1 base off J, with a span of 11 bases between the germline ends. Each collaborating institution followed its own protocols to collect whole blood in K2EDTA tubes. For TCRbeta analysis, collaborators shipped samples in one of three forms: frozen whole blood, isolated PBMCs, or DNA extracted from either of those sample types. A word on this clone: Which antigen it targets is not known. Base qualities were left out, and no much larger clone turns up one base away.

TCRbeta CDR3 regions were amplified from genomic DNA using the immunoSEQ Assay, a bias-controlled multiplex PCR. On the study's bioinformatics: The number of nucleated cells in each sample was estimated by amplification of reference gene primers within the assay. Sequence reads were collapsed and filtered to measure the absolute abundance of every unique TCRbeta CDR3 rearrangement. Productive Simpson clonality was computed per sample as the square root of Simpson's diversity index over productive rearrangements. The source is immuneACCESS, and TCRdb retained only in-frame sequences with V and J called. Part of the clones is not carried over; for the studies checked, unresolved V genes explain less than half of this, and the remainder is unexplained. That table gives V, J and clone size, and the DNA gave D and trimming. This sample is represented by 200,000 to 250,000 clones; 65% to 90% of them were singletons. About 13% of the sample is held by the ten biggest clonotypes.

The chain is assembled from TRBV4-2 and TRBJ2-5; TRBD2 might be the D gene, on 5 matching bases. This sequence originates from a human donor in a cohort sampled during active COVID-19. The sequenced material came from peripheral blood. The CDR3 region reads CASSLTGTQETQYF. Read as DNA, the sequence is TGTGCCAGCAGCTTAACGGGAACCCAAGAGACCCAGTACTTC.